The T cell receptor beta chain under discussion was sequenced for a study of blood T cells in healthy people across ages. With 4 bases clipped from V and 5 bases from J, the junction kept 8 bases outside the gene matches. CDR3 length equals 15 residues. The germline gives CDR1 SGHRS, CDR2 YFSETQ. Through a sample-barcoded 5' primer and a J-beta primer mix, a second PCR was run for about 6 to 12 cycles. CDR3-containing paired-end reads numbering at least 2.5 million came from each sample. TCRdb passed the 5' RACE reads through MiXCR, listing each CDR3 protein once. The sample comprises about 1.5 million distinct CDR3 sequences, approximately 39% of which are singletons, and about 3.8% rests with the top ten.

The chain employs TRBV5-1 and TRBJ2-1, with TRBD2 matching 8 bases. Sequenced sample: blood. This receptor was identified in a young woman in good health. CDR3 bases: TGCGCCAGCAGCCAACTAGCGGCTTCCCACAATGAGCAGTTCTTC. Translated, it gives CASSQLAASHNEQFF.